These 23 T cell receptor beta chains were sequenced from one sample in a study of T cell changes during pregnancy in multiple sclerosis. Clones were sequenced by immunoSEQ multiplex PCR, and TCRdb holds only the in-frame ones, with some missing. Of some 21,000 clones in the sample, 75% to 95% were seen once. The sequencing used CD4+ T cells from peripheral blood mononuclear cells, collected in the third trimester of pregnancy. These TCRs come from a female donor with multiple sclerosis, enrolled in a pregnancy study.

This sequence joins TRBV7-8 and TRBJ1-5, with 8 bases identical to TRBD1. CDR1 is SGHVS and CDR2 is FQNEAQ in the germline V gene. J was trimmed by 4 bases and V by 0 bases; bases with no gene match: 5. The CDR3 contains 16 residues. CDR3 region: CASSLALGQGNQPQHF. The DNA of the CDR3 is TGTGCCAGCAGCTTAGCGCTAGGACAGGGTAATCAGCCCCAGCATTTT.

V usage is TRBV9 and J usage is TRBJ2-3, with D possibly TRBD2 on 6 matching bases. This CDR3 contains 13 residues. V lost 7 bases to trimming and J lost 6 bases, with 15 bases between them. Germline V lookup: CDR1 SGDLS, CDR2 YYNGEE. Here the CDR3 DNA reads TGTGCCAGCCAGGAGGGCCCTGGGGATACGCAGTATTTT. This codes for CASQEGPGDTQYF.

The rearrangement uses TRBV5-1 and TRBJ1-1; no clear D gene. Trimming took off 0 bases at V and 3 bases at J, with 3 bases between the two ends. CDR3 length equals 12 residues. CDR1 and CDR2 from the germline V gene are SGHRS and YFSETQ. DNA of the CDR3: TGCGCCAGCAGCTTGGGAGACACTGAAGCTTTCTTT. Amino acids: CASSLGDTEAFF.

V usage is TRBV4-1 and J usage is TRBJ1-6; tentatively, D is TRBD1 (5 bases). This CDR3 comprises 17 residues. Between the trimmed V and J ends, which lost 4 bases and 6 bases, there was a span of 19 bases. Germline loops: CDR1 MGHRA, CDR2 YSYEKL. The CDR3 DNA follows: TGCGCCAGCAGCCTCTCCCCCGGGGGTCGGGGTAATTCACCCCTCCACTTT. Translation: CASSLSPGGRGNSPLHF.

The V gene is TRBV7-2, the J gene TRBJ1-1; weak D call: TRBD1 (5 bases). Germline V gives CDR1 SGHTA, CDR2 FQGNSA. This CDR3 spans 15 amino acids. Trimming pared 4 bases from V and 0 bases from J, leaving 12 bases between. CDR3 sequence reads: CASSSRPGLNTEAFF. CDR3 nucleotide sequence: TGTGCCAGCAGCTCCAGACCAGGGTTGAACACTGAAGCTTTCTTT.

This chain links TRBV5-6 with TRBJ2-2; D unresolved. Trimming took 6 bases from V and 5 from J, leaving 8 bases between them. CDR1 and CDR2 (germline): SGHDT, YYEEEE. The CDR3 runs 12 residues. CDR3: CASTGWTGELFF. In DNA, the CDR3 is TGTGCCAGCACCGGGTGGACCGGGGAGCTGTTTTTT.

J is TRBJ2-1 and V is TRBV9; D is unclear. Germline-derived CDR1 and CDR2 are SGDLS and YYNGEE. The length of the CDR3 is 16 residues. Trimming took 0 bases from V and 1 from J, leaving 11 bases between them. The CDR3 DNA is TGTGCCAGCAGCGTAGGGTTCAGTGATTCCTACAATGAGCAGTTCTTC. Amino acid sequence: CASSVGFSDSYNEQFF.

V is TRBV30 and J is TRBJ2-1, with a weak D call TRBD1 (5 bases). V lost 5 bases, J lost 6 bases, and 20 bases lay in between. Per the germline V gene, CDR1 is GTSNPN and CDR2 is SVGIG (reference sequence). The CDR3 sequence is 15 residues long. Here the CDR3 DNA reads TGTGCCTGGCGTCGGCTGGGGCGGAGAATCAATGAGCAGTTCTTC. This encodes CAWRRLGRRINEQFF.

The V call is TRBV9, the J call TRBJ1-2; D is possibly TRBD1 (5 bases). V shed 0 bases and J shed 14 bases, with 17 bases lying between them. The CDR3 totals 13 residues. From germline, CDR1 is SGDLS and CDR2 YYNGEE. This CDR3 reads CASSVDLTGDLTF. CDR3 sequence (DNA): TGTGCCAGCAGCGTAGATTTAACGGGGGACTTAACCTTC.

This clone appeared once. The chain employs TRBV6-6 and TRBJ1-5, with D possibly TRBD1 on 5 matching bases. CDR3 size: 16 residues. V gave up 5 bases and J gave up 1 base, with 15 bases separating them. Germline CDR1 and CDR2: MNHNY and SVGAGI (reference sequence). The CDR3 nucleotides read TGTGCCAGCAGTGCCCGGCTGGGGCTGAGCAATCAGCCCCAGCATTTT. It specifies CASSARLGLSNQPQHF.

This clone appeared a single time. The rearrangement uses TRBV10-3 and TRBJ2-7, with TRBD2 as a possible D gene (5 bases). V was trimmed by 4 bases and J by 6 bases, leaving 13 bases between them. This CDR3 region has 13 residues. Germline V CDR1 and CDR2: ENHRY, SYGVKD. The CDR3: CAISVLRGTEQYF. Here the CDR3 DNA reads TGTGCCATCAGTGTTCTCCGGGGAACCGAGCAGTACTTC.

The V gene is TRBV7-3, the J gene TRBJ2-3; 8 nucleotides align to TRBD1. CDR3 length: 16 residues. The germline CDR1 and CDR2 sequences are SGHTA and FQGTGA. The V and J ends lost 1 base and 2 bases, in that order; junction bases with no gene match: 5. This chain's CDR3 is CASSLMGDRYTDTQYF. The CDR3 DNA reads TGTGCCAGCAGCTTAATGGGGGACAGGTACACAGATACGCAGTATTTT.

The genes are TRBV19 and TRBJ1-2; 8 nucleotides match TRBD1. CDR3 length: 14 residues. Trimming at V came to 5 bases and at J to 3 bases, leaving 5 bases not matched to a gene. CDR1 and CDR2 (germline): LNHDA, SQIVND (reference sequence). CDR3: CASSRRTGYYGYTF. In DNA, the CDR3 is TGTGCCAGTAGTCGTCGGACAGGGTACTATGGCTACACCTTC. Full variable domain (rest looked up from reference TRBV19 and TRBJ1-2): DGGITQSPKYLFRKEGQNVTLSCEQNLNHDAMYWYRQDPGQGLRLIYYSQIVNDFQKGDIAEGYSVSREKKESFPLTVTSAQKNPTAFYLCASSRRTGYYGYTFGSGTRLTVV.

The chain's CDR3 is CASSPPGKETQYF. The CDR3 DNA is TGTGCCAGCAGTCCTCCAGGGAAAGAGACCCAGTACTTC. This rearrangement joins TRBV6-5 to TRBJ2-5; D is possibly TRBD1 (5 bases). The CDR3 contains 13 residues. V dropped 5 bases and J dropped 3 bases, with 10 bases sitting between them. Germline V lookup: CDR1 MNHEY, CDR2 SVGAGI.

The CDR3, as DNA: TGTGCCAGCTCACCCATCGCGGGACAGGGTCCTGGCTATGGCTACACCTTC. This codes for CASSPIAGQGPGYGYTF. The V call is TRBV18, the J call TRBJ1-2; 9 nucleotides line up with TRBD1. Germline lookup yields CDR1 KGHSH and CDR2 LQKENI. J gave up 4 bases and V 3 bases, and 12 bases lay outside the gene matches. The CDR3 length is 17 residues.

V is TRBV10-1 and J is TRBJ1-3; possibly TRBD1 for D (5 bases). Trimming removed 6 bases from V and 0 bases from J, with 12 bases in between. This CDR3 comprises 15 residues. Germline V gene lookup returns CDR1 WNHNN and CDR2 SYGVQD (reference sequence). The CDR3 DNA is TGCGCCAGCAGCTCGGGACTAAGCTCTGGAAACACCATATATTTT. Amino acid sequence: CASSSGLSSGNTIYF.

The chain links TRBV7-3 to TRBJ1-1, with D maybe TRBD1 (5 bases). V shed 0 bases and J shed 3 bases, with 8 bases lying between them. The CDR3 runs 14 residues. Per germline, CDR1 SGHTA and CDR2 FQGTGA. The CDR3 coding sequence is TGTGCCAGCAGCTTAACAGGGGCGGACACTGAAGCTTTCTTT. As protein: CASSLTGADTEAFF.

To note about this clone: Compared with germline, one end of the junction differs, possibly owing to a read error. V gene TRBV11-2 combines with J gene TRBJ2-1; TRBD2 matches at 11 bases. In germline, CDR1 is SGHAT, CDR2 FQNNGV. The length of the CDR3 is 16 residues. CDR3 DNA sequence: TGTGCCAGCAGCCTGCGTTTGACTAGCGGGGCTAATGGGCAGTTCTTC. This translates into CASSLRLTSGANGQFF.

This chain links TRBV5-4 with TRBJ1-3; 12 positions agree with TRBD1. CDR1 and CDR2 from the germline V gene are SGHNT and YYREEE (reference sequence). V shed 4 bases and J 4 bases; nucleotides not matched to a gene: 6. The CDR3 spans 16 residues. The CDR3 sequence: CASSPGTGGRGNTIYF. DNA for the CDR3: TGTGCCAGCAGCCCCGGGACAGGGGGCCGAGGAAACACCATATATTTT.

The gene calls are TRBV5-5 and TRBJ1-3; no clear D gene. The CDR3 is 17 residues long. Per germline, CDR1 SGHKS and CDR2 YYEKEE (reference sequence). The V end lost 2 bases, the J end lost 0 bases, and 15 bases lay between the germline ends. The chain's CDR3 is CASSFDSGSISGNTIYF. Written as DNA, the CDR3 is TGTGCCAGCAGCTTTGATTCGGGTTCGATCTCTGGAAACACCATATATTTT.

The CDR3 protein is CSATRDREDGYTF. The CDR3 DNA sequence: TGCAGCGCGACGCGGGACAGGGAAGATGGCTACACCTTC. This chain connects TRBV29-1 to TRBJ1-2; TRBD1 agrees at 9 bases. Germline assignment: CDR1 SQVTM and CDR2 ANQGSEA. The CDR3 totals 13 residues. V trimming: 7 bases; J trimming: 6 bases; junction bases outside the gene matches: 9.

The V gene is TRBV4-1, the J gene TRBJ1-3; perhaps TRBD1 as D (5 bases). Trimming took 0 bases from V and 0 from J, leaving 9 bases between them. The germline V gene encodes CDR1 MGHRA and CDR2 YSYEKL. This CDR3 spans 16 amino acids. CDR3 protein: CASSQDGGGSGNTIYF. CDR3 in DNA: TGCGCCAGCAGCCAAGATGGCGGGGGCTCTGGAAACACCATATATTTT.

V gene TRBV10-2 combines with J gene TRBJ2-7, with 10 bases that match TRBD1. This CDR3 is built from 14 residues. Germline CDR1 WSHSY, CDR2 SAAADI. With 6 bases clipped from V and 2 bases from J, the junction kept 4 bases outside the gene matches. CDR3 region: CASRGTGETYEQYF. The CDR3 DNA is TGCGCCAGCAGAGGGACAGGGGAGACCTACGAGCAGTACTTC.